Presented here are 10 T cell receptor beta chains from one specimen sequenced in a study of T-cell reconstitution after alpha-beta-depleted transplantation in children. Molecular barcoding with unique molecular identifiers was used for the TCRbeta library. TCRdb reprocessed the PCR reads via MiXCR and lists one record per CDR3 protein. The data contain approximately 210,000 distinct CDR3 sequences, approximately 19% of them singletons. The specimen was PBMCs, mostly from graft donor cells, collected 360 days after TCRalphabeta/CD19-depleted stem cell transplant. The receptors come from a male patient between 2 and 10 years old who had a stem cell transplant for acute lymphoblastic leukemia, so the T cells may come from the graft donor.

This clonotype was seen many times. The rearrangement joins TRBV29-1 to TRBJ2-1, with a weak D call TRBD1 (5 bases). Germline lookup yields CDR1 SQVTM and CDR2 ANQGSEA. The CDR3 contains 17 residues. V lost 2 bases, J lost 0 bases, and 17 bases lay in between. CDR3 sequence: CSVEIGWGRSSYNEQFF. DNA for the CDR3: TGCAGCGTTGAAATCGGGTGGGGCCGAAGCTCCTACAATGAGCAGTTCTTC.

The V call is TRBV11-2, the J call TRBJ2-3, with a tentative D call TRBD2 (5 bases). Germline lookup yields CDR1 SGHAT and CDR2 FQNNGV. The CDR3 contains 14 residues. Trimming pared 8 bases from V and 3 bases from J, leaving 15 bases between. The CDR3 loop is CASAQTRATDTQYF. The CDR3 DNA sequence: TGTGCCAGCGCACAGACGAGGGCTACAGATACGCAGTATTTT.

The genes are TRBV21-1 and TRBJ2-5; TRBD1, the table's D call, lacks a check against the DNA. TRBV21-1 is labeled a pseudogene. The CDR3 is 18 residues long. CDR3 nucleotide sequence: TGTGCCAGCAGCAATTCAGGGGCCGACCCCCGAATGCAAGAGACCCAGTACTTC. This gives the protein CASSNSGADPRMQETQYF.

In its sample, this clonotype was seen once. The chain recombines TRBV7-2 with TRBJ2-7; TRBD1 might be the D (5 bases). Germline V lookup: CDR1 SGHTA, CDR2 FQGNSA. V gave up 5 bases and J gave up 4 bases, with 15 bases separating them. The CDR3 extends over 14 amino acids. The CDR3 loop is CASSGRGTAYEQYF. The DNA of the CDR3 is TGTGCCAGCAGCGGAAGGGGAACAGCTTACGAGCAGTACTTC.

The chain uses TRBV12-3 or TRBV12-4 and TRBJ1-5, with TRBD1 identical over 9 bases. The CDR3 consists of 15 residues. Unmatched junction bases numbered 4, after V lost 6 bases and J lost 1 base. This chain's CDR3 is CASRRTGASNQPQHF. The CDR3, as DNA: TGTGCCAGCAGGCGGACAGGGGCAAGCAATCAGCCCCAGCATTTT.

The sample holds a few counts of this clonotype. The rearrangement links TRBV5-1 to TRBJ2-1; no firm D call. Germline values: CDR1 SGHRS, CDR2 YFSETQ. This CDR3 comprises 14 residues. The germline V and J ends were trimmed by 0 bases and 5 bases, with 9 bases remaining between them. The CDR3 DNA sequence: TGCGCCAGCAGCTTGGCTGGTGGGAACAATGAGCAGTTCTTC. It encodes CASSLAGGNNEQFF. Looking up the rest from reference TRBV5-1 and TRBJ2-1 gives the full variable domain: KAGVTQTPRYLIKTRGQQVTLSCSPISGHRSVSWYQQTPGQGLQFLFEYFSETQRNKGNFPGRFSGRQFSNSRSEMNVSTLELGDSALYLCASSLAGGNNEQFFGPGTRLTVL.

The sample holds many counts of this clonotype. The chain couples TRBV5-6 to TRBJ2-1, with D possibly being TRBD1 (6 bases). V lost 3 bases and J 5 bases, leaving 15 bases between the germline ends. Germline-derived CDR1 and CDR2 are SGHDT and YYEEEE. This CDR3 has 15 amino acids. The CDR3 is CASSSRRQVHNEQFF. CDR3 DNA: TGTGCCAGCAGCTCTCGGAGACAGGTCCACAATGAGCAGTTCTTC.

The table lists this clonotype with a few counts. CDR3: CASKGDTTGGQGNNEQFF. CDR3 nucleotide sequence: TGCGCCAGCAAGGGGGATACCACTGGGGGACAGGGGAACAATGAGCAGTTCTTC. This rearrangement joins TRBV10-1 to TRBJ2-1; the match to TRBD1 covers 10 bases. The germline V gene encodes CDR1 WNHNN and CDR2 SYGVQD (reference sequence). J lost 5 bases, V lost 7 bases, and 17 bases had no gene match. CDR3 length equals 18 residues.

CDR3 region: CASSLGAGINTGELFF. The CDR3 nucleotides read TGTGCCAGCAGTTTAGGGGCAGGTATCAACACCGGGGAGCTGTTTTTT. The rearrangement joins TRBV12-3 or TRBV12-4 to TRBJ2-2; no firm D call. The CDR3 is 16 amino acids. The V and J ends lost 1 base and 2 bases respectively, with 11 bases between them.

There are a few counts of this clonotype. The J gene is TRBJ2-1, the V gene TRBV5-5, with D tentatively TRBD1 or TRBD2 (5 bases each). This CDR3 is 13 amino acids long. Germline CDR1 and CDR2: SGHKS and YYEKEE (reference sequence). Trimming removed 4 bases at V and 9 bases at J, with 14 bases between. CDR3 protein: CASSTGTLGEQFF. The CDR3 nucleotides read TGTGCCAGCAGCACGGGGACCCTGGGTGAGCAGTTCTTC.